The present T cell receptor (beta chain) was sequenced within a study of cytomegalovirus exposure and HLA in healthy donors. It was with 60 Vbeta and 13 Jbeta primers that the PCR ran. Method: immunoSEQ multiplex PCR; TCRdb's copy keeps in-frame clones and lacks some. The repertoire has over 150,000 clones, approximately 90% of them found once; the top ten carry 0.65% to 0.9%. This CDR3 spans 12 amino acids. The germline CDR1 and CDR2 sequences are KGHSH and LQKENI. Trimming took off 4 bases at V and 5 bases at J, with 8 bases between the two ends. This rearrangement joins TRBV18 to TRBJ2-5; D ambiguous. Material: PBMCs. The clonotype was recovered from a woman in her thirties in good health and CMV-seronegative. This CDR3 reads CASSRSRETQYF. In nucleotides, the CDR3 is TGTGCCAGCTCACGATCGAGGGAGACCCAGTACTTC.